These 27 T cell receptor beta chains were sequenced from one sample in a study of cytomegalovirus exposure and HLA in healthy donors. Primers: 60 Vbeta forward and 13 Jbeta reverse. Here immunoSEQ multiplex PCR was the method, and the copy in TCRdb shows in-frame clones only, minus some. The sample consists of more than 75,000 clones, around four fifths of them appearing once. The sequenced sample consisted of PBMCs. These TCRs come from a woman aged 50 to 60 in good health and CMV-seropositive.

The V and J genes are TRBV6-4 and TRBJ2-1; tentatively, D is TRBD2 (6 bases). Germline V gene lookup returns CDR1 MRHNA and CDR2 SNTAGT. The CDR3 totals 13 residues. V was clipped by 3 bases and J by 9 bases, with 12 bases between them. The CDR3 region has the DNA TGTGCCAGCAGTGAAAGGGAACTAGCTGAGCAGTTCTTC. Its protein is CASSERELAEQFF.

By frequency in the sample, this clone is medium-sized. The chain is built from TRBV19 and TRBJ2-1; D may be TRBD2 (5 bases). The CDR3 is 14 residues long. Between the trimmed V and J ends, which lost 5 bases and 7 bases, there was a span of 15 bases. In germline, CDR1 is LNHDA, CDR2 SQIVND (reference sequence). CDR3 coding DNA: TGTGCCAGTAGTCCTAGCTGGAGTGGTAATGAGCAGTTCTTC. Residues: CASSPSWSGNEQFF.

This sequence joins TRBV4-1 and TRBJ2-5; 14 positions match TRBD2. Per germline, CDR1 MGHRA and CDR2 YSYEKL. Losses at the gene ends were 2 bases for V and 4 bases for J; bases not matched to a gene: 3. The CDR3 runs 16 residues. This CDR3 is CASSQLGLAGVETQYF. CDR3 sequence (DNA): TGCGCCAGCAGCCAATTGGGACTAGCGGGAGTAGAGACCCAGTACTTC.

Turning to this clone: At one end the junction does not follow the germline gene, possibly because of a read error. The chain recombines TRBV7-7 with TRBJ2-3, with 9 bases identical to TRBD1. Germline lookup yields CDR1 SSHAT and CDR2 FNYEAQ (reference sequence). This CDR3 comprises 15 residues. The CDR3 spells CASSRGQGPTDTQYF. The CDR3 DNA is TGTGCTAGCAGCCGAGGACAGGGGCCCACAGATACGCAGTATTTT.

The V gene is TRBV7-3, the J gene TRBJ2-7; 9 bases line up with TRBD2. The CDR3 has 15 amino acids. Trimming at V came to 3 bases and at J to 3 bases, leaving 6 bases not matched to a gene. The V gene's germline CDR1 is SGHTA and CDR2 FQGTGA. The CDR3 bases are TGTGCCAGCAGCTTCCGACTAGCGGACTACTACGAGCAGTACTTC. It is translated as CASSFRLADYYEQYF. The full variable domain, with the rest looked up from reference TRBV7-3 and TRBJ2-7, is GAGVSQTPSNKVTEKGKYVELRCDPISGHTALYWYRQSLGQGPEFLIYFQGTGAADDSGLPNDRFFAVRPEGSVSTLKIQRTERGDSAVYLCASSFRLADYYEQYFGPGTRLTVT.

The chain joins TRBV7-9 to TRBJ2-1; weak D call: TRBD2 (5 bases). This CDR3 spans 12 amino acids. The V and J ends lost 6 bases and 6 bases respectively, with 9 bases between them. In germline, CDR1 is SEHNR, CDR2 FQNEAQ (reference sequence). This CDR3 is CASRTTSNEQFF. Here the CDR3 DNA reads TGTGCCAGCAGAACCACTAGCAATGAGCAGTTCTTC.

This clone has more than one count but fewer than ten. The CDR3 loop is CASSFSELFTDTQYF. The CDR3 DNA reads TGTGCCAGCAGTTTCTCCGAGCTCTTCACAGATACGCAGTATTTT. The chain links TRBV7-8 to TRBJ2-3; D remains ambiguous. Germline-derived CDR1 and CDR2 are SGHVS and FQNEAQ. CDR3 size: 15 residues. The V gene lost 6 bases and the J gene lost 2 bases, with 15 bases spanning the gap.

For the CDR3, the DNA is TGTGCCAGCAGCAGGGATAGGGAGACCCAGTACTTC. Translation gives CASSRDRETQYF. The V call is TRBV27, the J call TRBJ2-5; tentatively, D is TRBD1 (5 bases). Germline lookup yields CDR1 MNHEY and CDR2 SMNVEV (reference sequence). CDR3 size: 12 residues. Trimming pared 6 bases from V and 5 bases from J, leaving 10 bases between.

The chain employs TRBV5-6 and TRBJ2-5; 7 bases align to TRBD2. Germline V gives CDR1 SGHDT, CDR2 YYEEEE. The CDR3 runs 14 residues. With V trimmed by 1 base and J by 2 bases, 2 bases remained unmatched. CDR3 sequence reads: CASSLWGGQETQYF. The CDR3 DNA reads as TGTGCCAGCAGCTTGTGGGGAGGGCAAGAGACCCAGTACTTC. Using reference TRBV5-6 and TRBJ2-5 for the parts outside the CDR3, the full variable domain is DAGVTQSPTHLIKTRGQQVTLRCSPKSGHDTVSWYQQALGQGPQFIFQYYEEEERQRGNFPDRFSGHQFPNYSSELNVNALLLGDSALYLCASSLWGGQETQYFGPGTRLLVL.

This clone has more than one count but fewer than ten. The chain recombines TRBV27 with TRBJ2-7; TRBD1 matches 7 bases. The germline CDR1 and CDR2 sequences are MNHEY and SMNVEV (reference sequence). The CDR3 runs 13 residues. Trimming removed 4 bases from V and 3 bases from J; junction bases left unmatched: 3. The CDR3 DNA sequence: TGTGCCAGCAGTTCCGGGACAGTCTACGAGCAGTACTTC. Translated, it gives CASSSGTVYEQYF.

This clone came up a few times. The V and J genes are TRBV5-4 and TRBJ1-5; 12 bases are a match to TRBD1. Germline V gene sequence: CDR1 SGHNT, CDR2 YYREEE (reference sequence). Germline trimming cut 1 base from V and 7 bases from J; bases unmatched to any gene: 6. The CDR3 length is 16 residues. CDR3 loop: CASSLWGQGAAQPQHF. The CDR3 region has the DNA TGTGCCAGCAGCTTGTGGGGACAGGGGGCGGCCCAGCCCCAGCATTTT. Drawing the rest from reference TRBV5-4 and TRBJ1-5, the complete variable domain is ETGVTQSPTHLIKTRGQQVTLRCSSQSGHNTVSWYQQALGQGPQFIFQYYREEENGRGNFPPRFSGLQFPNYSSELNVNALELDDSALYLCASSLWGQGAAQPQHFGDGTRLSIL.

V gene TRBV30 combines with J gene TRBJ2-7, with D maybe TRBD2 (6 bases). V lost 0 bases and J 6 bases, leaving 21 bases between the germline ends. This CDR3 has 16 amino acids. The germline V gene has CDR1 GTSNPN and CDR2 SVGIG (reference sequence). The CDR3 loop reads CAWSVRSGLAKGEQYF. The CDR3 nucleotides read TGTGCCTGGAGTGTACGATCGGGTCTAGCGAAAGGCGAGCAGTACTTC.

This clone was seen only once. V gene TRBV6-4 combines with J gene TRBJ2-1; TRBD2 matches at 8 bases. With V trimmed by 6 bases and J by 2 bases, 6 bases remained unmatched. The CDR3 contains 15 residues. In germline, CDR1 is MRHNA, CDR2 SNTAGT. The CDR3, as DNA: TGTGCCAGCAGAGATAGCGGGGAAACCTACAATGAGCAGTTCTTC. This gives the protein CASRDSGETYNEQFF.

V usage is TRBV5-1 and J usage is TRBJ2-7; a possible D gene is TRBD2 (5 bases). The CDR3 length is 14 residues. Trimming stripped 4 bases from V and 5 bases from J, with 16 bases between. The germline CDR1 and CDR2 sequences are SGHRS and YFSETQ. CDR3 DNA sequence: TGCGCCAGCAGCATACTAGACGCGTTAAACGAGCAGTACTTC. Its protein is CASSILDALNEQYF.

This clone was found a few times. This chain connects TRBV7-8 to TRBJ2-6; TRBD1 matches 8 bases. Germline V lookup: CDR1 SGHVS, CDR2 FQNEAQ. V dropped 8 bases and J dropped 0; count of bases not matched to a gene: 12. CDR3 length equals 18 residues. CDR3 region: CASDRGSLPTSGANVLTF. In DNA, the CDR3 is TGTGCCAGCGACAGGGGCTCCCTACCGACCTCTGGGGCCAACGTCCTGACTTTC.

This clone was counted a few times. The chain couples TRBV7-9 to TRBJ1-6; maybe TRBD1 (6 bases). Germline V lookup: CDR1 SEHNR, CDR2 FQNEAQ (reference sequence). The CDR3 spans 15 residues. V was cut by 4 bases and J by 8 bases, with 15 bases left in between. The CDR3 DNA sequence: TGTGCCAGCAGCTCGAGCCGGGACACATATTCACCCCTCCACTTT. It is translated as CASSSSRDTYSPLHF.

This rearrangement joins TRBV19 to TRBJ1-4; 11 bases match TRBD1. The germline CDR1 and CDR2 sequences are LNHDA and SQIVND (reference sequence). The CDR3 loop spans 17 amino acids. V trimming: 5 bases; J trimming: 0 bases; junction bases outside the gene matches: 5. In DNA, the CDR3 is TGTGCCAGTAGTGCCGGGACAGGGGGTACAACTAATGAAAAACTGTTTTTT. Translated: CASSAGTGGTTNEKLFF.

V gene TRBV4-1 combines with J gene TRBJ2-7; TRBD1 is a possible D gene (6 bases). This CDR3 region has 15 residues. V was shortened by 0 bases and J by 3 bases, with 12 bases between the two germline ends. Looked up from germline, CDR1 is MGHRA and CDR2 is YSYEKL. The CDR3 protein is CASSQDFLQGYEQYF. In DNA, the CDR3 is TGCGCCAGCAGCCAAGATTTTCTACAGGGCTACGAGCAGTACTTC.

V and J are TRBV2 and TRBJ2-7; TRBD1 matches 11 bases. Germline-derived CDR1 and CDR2 are SNHLY and FYNNEI. This CDR3 comprises 13 residues. V lost 11 bases, J lost 4 bases, and 7 bases stayed unmatched. This CDR3 is CACLWDRGYEQYF. The CDR3 coding sequence is TGTGCCTGCTTATGGGACAGGGGGTACGAGCAGTACTTC.

The chain combines TRBV2 with TRBJ2-3, with 12 bases that match TRBD2. The CDR3 extends over 19 amino acids. The V gene end was trimmed by 4 bases and the J gene end by 1 base; junction bases not matched to a gene: 12. Germline assignment: CDR1 SNHLY and CDR2 FYNNEI. As DNA, the CDR3 is TGTGCCAGCAGTGCCCCAGGACTAGCGGGAACGGGGGGCACAGATACGCAGTATTTT. Amino acid sequence: CASSAPGLAGTGGTDTQYF.

This clone was seen only a few times. The chain is built from TRBV7-9 and TRBJ2-5, with TRBD1 as a possible D gene (6 bases). Germline V CDR1 and CDR2: SEHNR, FQNEAQ (reference sequence). Trimming stripped 4 bases from V and 7 bases from J, with 10 bases between. There are 12 residues in the CDR3. The CDR3 loop reads CASSWDMGTQYF. The CDR3 DNA is TGTGCCAGCAGCTGGGACATGGGGACCCAGTACTTC.

The rearrangement links TRBV25-1 to TRBJ2-2; weak D call: TRBD2 (5 bases). Germline CDR1 MGHDK, CDR2 SYGVNS. The CDR3 consists of 13 residues. V shed 4 bases and J shed 8 bases, with 11 bases lying between them. The CDR3 coding sequence is TGTGCCAGCAGTGGGCTAGCTGGAGGGGAGCTGTTTTTT. Its translation is CASSGLAGGELFF.

This clone is a singleton in its sample. The gene calls are TRBV4-1 and TRBJ2-7; TRBD1 matches at 9 bases. Germline V gene lookup returns CDR1 MGHRA and CDR2 YSYEKL. The CDR3 spans 15 residues. Trimming took 2 bases from V and 3 from J; bases not matched to a gene: 5. The CDR3 bases are TGCGCCAGCAGCCAACGCCCGGGACAGGGCTACGAGCAGTACTTC. Amino acids: CASSQRPGQGYEQYF.

V and J are TRBV5-4 and TRBJ2-1; D remains unclear. V was clipped by 0 bases and J by 6 bases, with 7 bases between them. Looked up from germline, CDR1 is SGHNT and CDR2 is YYREEE (reference sequence). The CDR3 sequence is 13 residues long. CDR3 sequence: CASSLEPTNEQFF. The CDR3 DNA sequence: TGTGCCAGCAGCTTGGAGCCTACCAATGAGCAGTTCTTC.

In its sample, this clone was seen a few times. The chain has TRBV30 and TRBJ1-1, with D possibly matching TRBD1 (5 bases). CDR1 and CDR2 from the germline V gene are GTSNPN and SVGIG (reference sequence). V shed 1 base and J shed 1 base, with 7 bases lying between them. The CDR3 loop spans 13 amino acids. The CDR3 sequence is CAWSGQGNTEAFF. The CDR3 DNA sequence: TGTGCCTGGAGTGGCCAGGGGAACACTGAAGCTTTCTTT. Full variable domain (remainder filled in from reference TRBV30 and TRBJ1-1): SQTIHQWPATLVQPVGSPLSLECTVEGTSNPNLYWYRQAAGRGLQLLFYSVGIGQISSEVPQNLSASRPQDRQFILSSKKLLLSDSGFYLCAWSGQGNTEAFFGQGTRLTVV.

This clone has more than one count but fewer than ten. The V gene is TRBV5-6, the J gene TRBJ2-6; 10 positions agree with TRBD1. CDR1 is SGHDT and CDR2 is YYEEEE in the germline V gene. This CDR3 has 19 residues. Trimming cost V 2 bases and J 0 bases; bases outside gene matches: 8. The CDR3 coding sequence is TGTGCCAGCAGCTTTATAAACCGGGACAGGGGCTCTGGGGCCAACGTCCTGACTTTC. Its translation: CASSFINRDRGSGANVLTF.

This chain uses TRBV6-4 with TRBJ1-3; D uncertain. This CDR3 spans 16 amino acids. Germline V CDR1 and CDR2: MRHNA, SNTAGT. V shed 0 bases and J shed 0 bases, with 9 bases lying between them. The CDR3 is CASSDSLSSSGNTIYF. DNA for the CDR3: TGTGCCAGCAGTGACTCGCTATCAAGCTCTGGAAACACCATATATTTT.